These T cell receptor beta chains were read from a single sample in a study of CD8 T cells in ankylosing spondylitis. One entry per CDR3 protein, called by TCRdb with MiXCR from the 5' RACE reads. Seen here are some 840,000 distinct CDR3 sequences, 10% to 15% observed once, and the top ten hold 0.51%. Sequenced input: blood, either unsorted or a sorted T cell fraction (not recorded which). Source of these receptors: a male donor with ankylosing spondylitis. Both conserved end residues are part of each CDR3. D genes are given only for firm matches. Expanded clones are given a class, and other clones once, few, many or no size at all.

j_gene | abundance | d_gene | v_gene | CDR3nt | CDR3aa
TRBJ2-5 | NA | TRBD1 | TRBV6-5 | TGTGCCAGCAGTTACACCACGGACAGGACCCGTGGGACCCAGTACTTC | CASSYTTDRTRGTQYF
TRBJ2-7 | many | NA | TRBV20-1 | TGCAGTGCTAGAGTATCCGGGGGGCCATACGAGCAGTACTTC | CSARVSGGPYEQYF
TRBJ2-7 | few | NA | TRBV5-1 | TGCGCCAGCAGAAGTAACGGGCGCCCCTACGAGCAGTACTTC | CASRSNGRPYEQYF
TRBJ2-3 | few | NA | TRBV7-2 | TGTGCCAGCAGCTTAGGGGCAGCGCGACCAGATACGCAGTATTTT | CASSLGAARPDTQYF
TRBJ1-1 | many | TRBD1 | TRBV5-1 | TGCGCCAGCAGCATTGGGACAGCGAACACTGAAGCTTTCTTT | CASSIGTANTEAFF
TRBJ2-1 | few | NA | TRBV7-3 | TGTGCCAGCAGCCCCGTAAACGGAGTGGGTGAGCAGTTCTTC | CASSPVNGVGEQFF
TRBJ1-1 | many | TRBD1 | TRBV20-1 | TGCAGTGTTGGACAGGCCAACACTGAAGCTTTCTTT | CSVGQANTEAFF
TRBJ1-5 | few | NA | TRBV20-1 | TGCAGTGCTACCACAGGGACGAGGAGCAATCAGCCCCAGCATTTT | CSATTGTRSNQPQHF
TRBJ2-7 | NA | NA | TRBV20-1 | TGCAGTGCTAGTGCTGGGTCCCTCTACGAGCAGTACTTC | CSASAGSLYEQYF
TRBJ1-2 | few | NA | TRBV6-5 | TGTGCCAGCTCCGCAGGGGCGCCCGGCTACACCTTC | CASSAGAPGYTF
TRBJ1-2 | NA | TRBD1 | TRBV27 | TGTGCCAGCACCACCAGGACAGGGGAGCACGGCTACACCTTC | CASTTRTGEHGYTF
TRBJ2-1 | few | TRBD2 | TRBV5-5 | TGTGCCAGCAGCTTGTACCAGCGGGGGGCCTACAATGAGCAGTTCTTC | CASSLYQRGAYNEQFF
TRBJ2-1 | few | TRBD1 | TRBV13 | TGTGCCAGCAGCAACCGACAGGGGTGGAACAATGAGCAGTTCTTC | CASSNRQGWNNEQFF
TRBJ1-2 | few | TRBD1 | TRBV20-1 | TGCAGTGCTAGCGACAGGGGCCTCGGCTACACCTTC | CSASDRGLGYTF
TRBJ2-1 | many | NA | TRBV29-1 | TGCAGCGTCAACCCCAATGAGCAGTTCTTC | CSVNPNEQFF
TRBJ1-4 | NA | NA | TRBV11-2 | TGTGCCAGCAGCCACCGAAGAATGGGCAGGGAAAAACTGTTTTTT | CASSHRRMGREKLFF
TRBJ1-2 | many | NA | TRBV24-1 | TGTGCCACCAGTGAGGGCGGCTATGGCTACACCTTC | CATSEGGYGYTF
TRBJ2-6 | NA | NA | TRBV20-1 | TGCAGTGCCCGGGACCCAACCTCTGGGGCCAACGTCCTGACTTTC | CSARDPTSGANVLTF
TRBJ2-1 | many | TRBD2 | TRBV5-1 | TGCGCCAGCAGCGCGACTCCGAGCGGGGGGCCAGGGAATGAGCAGTTCTTC | CASSATPSGGPGNEQFF
TRBJ2-6 | few | TRBD1 | TRBV28 | TGTGCCAGCAGTCGACAGGGGGCAGGGGTCCTGACTTTC | CASSRQGAGVLTF
TRBJ1-5 | few | TRBD1 | TRBV6-2/TRBV6-3 | TGTGCCAGCGTTAGGGACAGGAGTCTTCAGCCCCAGCATTTT | CASVRDRSLQPQHF
TRBJ1-1 | few | NA | TRBV5-6 | TGTGCCAGCAGCTTGTCAACAGGTGAAGCTTTCTTT | CASSLSTGEAFF
TRBJ1-1 | few | TRBD1 | TRBV18 | TGTGCCAGCTCACCTACAGGGGGGAGAGAAGCTTTCTTT | CASSPTGGREAFF
TRBJ1-2 | many | NA | TRBV11-1 | TGTGCCAGCAGCTACCCAAGTGGAACTCCTATCGAGGACTATGGCTACACCTTC | CASSYPSGTPIEDYGYTF
TRBJ2-6 | NA | TRBD1 | TRBV19 | TGTGCCAGTACGACAGGGTTGACTCCAGGGGCCAACGTCCTGACTTTC | CASTTGLTPGANVLTF
TRBJ2-1 | NA | TRBD1 | TRBV9 | TGTGCCAGCTCCAGCGGGACAGGGGGAACCTACAATGAGCAGTTCTTC | CASSSGTGGTYNEQFF
TRBJ2-7 | few | NA | TRBV7-2 | TGTGCCAGCAGCCCTCTACTAGCTGCGGGTGGCTACGAGCAGTACTTC | CASSPLLAAGGYEQYF
TRBJ1-6 | few | TRBD1 | TRBV5-6 | TGTGCCAGCAGCTTTTTACAGGGGTCCTCCTATAATTCACCCCTCCACTTT | CASSFLQGSSYNSPLHF
TRBJ2-1 | few | NA | TRBV18 | TGTGCCAGCTCACCACTATCCCGGGATTTGCAGTTCTTC | CASSPLSRDLQFF
TRBJ2-3 | few | NA | TRBV29-1 | TGCAGCGTTGAAGGGGAAGGGAGGACAGATACGCAGTATTTT | CSVEGEGRTDTQYF
TRBJ2-1 | many | TRBD2 | TRBV20-1 | TGCAGTGCTTACACTAGCGGGGGCTCCTACAATGAGCAGTTCTTC | CSAYTSGGSYNEQFF
TRBJ2-6 | few | TRBD1 | TRBV20-1 | TGCAGTGCGGGAAGGGGGACAGCTTACTCTGGGGCCAACGTCCTGACTTTC | CSAGRGTAYSGANVLTF
TRBJ2-7 | few | TRBD1 | TRBV20-1 | TGCAGTGAGGGACAGGGCTACGAGCAGTACTTC | CSEGQGYEQYF
TRBJ2-7 | NA | TRBD2 | TRBV18 | TGTGCCAGCTCACCACGGGCGGCAGGCGGGAGGATATACGAGCAGTACTTC | CASSPRAAGGRIYEQYF
TRBJ2-3 | many | TRBD2 | TRBV5-1 | TGCGCCAGCAGCGATCCCGGACTAGCGGGGGATACGCAGTATTTT | CASSDPGLAGDTQYF
TRBJ2-7 | many | NA | TRBV20-1 | TGCAGTGCTACGCGAAGAACAACCTACGAGCAGTACTTC | CSATRRTTYEQYF
TRBJ2-2 | few | NA | TRBV20-1 | TGCAGTGCTAGTAGTCCGGCCGCCACCGGGGAGCTGTTTTTT | CSASSPAATGELFF
TRBJ2-3 | few | NA | TRBV5-1 | TGCGCCAGCAGCTTGGCTCCAGGGAAAGATACGCAGTATTTT | CASSLAPGKDTQYF
TRBJ2-4 | few | NA | TRBV6-5 | TGTGCCAGCAGTTACACCAGACGGTCACGGGGCAACATTCAGTACTTC | CASSYTRRSRGNIQYF
TRBJ2-1 | few | TRBD1 | TRBV29-1 | TGCAGCGTTGTGGGACAGGGGACCTACAATGAGCAGTTCTTC | CSVVGQGTYNEQFF
TRBJ2-3 | NA | NA | TRBV7-9 | TGTGCCAGCAGCCCCCTCCAGGCTACGCAGTATTTT | CASSPLQATQYF
TRBJ2-1 | NA | TRBD2 | TRBV3-1 | TGTGCCAGGCGCCCGGCGGGAGAGTGGAATGAGCAGTTCTTC | CARRPAGEWNEQFF
TRBJ1-6 | many | TRBD1 | TRBV11-2 | TGTGCCAGCAGCTTTGGGGCAGGGGGTCTCAATTCACCCCTCCACTTT | CASSFGAGGLNSPLHF